Following are 3 T cell receptor beta chains from one sample sequenced in a study of T cell clonality in common variable immunodeficiency. Repertoires were generated with immunoSEQ multiplex PCR, while TCRdb's copy carries only in-frame clones and drops some. The record shows under 45,000 clones for this sample, with no singletons present. Sequencing input: peripheral blood mononuclear cells. Receptor source: a person aged 18-70 years in good health.

There are many counts of this clone. The read comes to an end 3 residues before the CDR3 does, leaving the germline J gene to fill in the end. The chain employs TRBV20-1 and TRBJ2-7; 10 bases align to TRBD2. With 0 bases clipped from V and 0 bases from J, the junction kept 14 bases outside the gene matches. Germline values: CDR1 DFQATT, CDR2 SNEGSKA (reference sequence). The CDR3 is made up of 19 amino acids. The CDR3 is CSARDVLRAGGPDSYEQYF. The covered CDR3 bases are TGCAGTGCTAGAGATGTACTTCGAGCGGGAGGGCCCGACTCCTACGAG.

There are many counts of this clone. The missing CDR3 end, 3 residues past where the read stops, is filled in from the germline J gene. V and J are TRBV19 and TRBJ2-5, with 8 bases matching TRBD1. Germline loops: CDR1 LNHDA, CDR2 SQIVND (reference sequence). Trimming at V came to 8 bases and at J to 4 bases, leaving 15 bases not matched to a gene. This CDR3 contains 16 residues. CDR3 sequence: CASRYTGTGFGETQYF. The CDR3 bases that were read are TGTGCCAGTCGATACACCGGGACAGGTTTTGGAGAGACC.

This clone has ten or more counts. From the germline J gene comes the end of the CDR3, since the read stops 3 residues before it. This chain uses TRBV20-1 with TRBJ2-5; 10 bases line up with TRBD1. With 4 bases clipped from V and 4 bases from J, the junction kept 6 bases outside the gene matches. The CDR3 is 14 amino acids. Germline-derived CDR1 and CDR2 are DFQATT and SNEGSKA (reference sequence). The CDR3 here is CSATRDRGLETQYF. The part of the CDR3 DNA that was read is TGCAGTGCTACCCGGGACAGGGGATTAGAGACC.